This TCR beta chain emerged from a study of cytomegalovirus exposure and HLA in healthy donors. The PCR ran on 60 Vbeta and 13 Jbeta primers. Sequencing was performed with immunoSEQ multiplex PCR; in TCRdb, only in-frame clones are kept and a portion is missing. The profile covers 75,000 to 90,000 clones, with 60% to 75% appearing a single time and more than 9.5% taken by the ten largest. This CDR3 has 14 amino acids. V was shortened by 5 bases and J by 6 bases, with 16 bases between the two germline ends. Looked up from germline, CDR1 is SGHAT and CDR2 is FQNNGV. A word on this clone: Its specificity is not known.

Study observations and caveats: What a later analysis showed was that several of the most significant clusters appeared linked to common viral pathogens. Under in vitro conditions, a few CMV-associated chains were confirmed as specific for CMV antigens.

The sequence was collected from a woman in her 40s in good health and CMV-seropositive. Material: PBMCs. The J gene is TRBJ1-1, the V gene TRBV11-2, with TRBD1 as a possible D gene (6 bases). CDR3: CASSAGGTLAEAFF. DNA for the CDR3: TGTGCCAGCAGCGCGGGGGGGACACTCGCTGAAGCTTTCTTT.